This T cell receptor (beta chain) was found in a study of blood T cell repertoires in COVID-19. Study summary: Collection of acute and convalescent COVID-19 samples took place in the United States, Italy and Spain. PBMCs, B-cell-depleted T cells, or T cells were the source of the cDNA or gDNA that made up the material.

Per the original methods: Counts of nucleated cells, estimated from reference gene primer amplification, were obtained. The table came from immunoSEQ multiplex PCR; TCRdb's copy has only in-frame clones and leaves some out. That table gives V, J and clone size, and the DNA gave D and trimming. The data contain around 220,000 clones, approximately 85% of them seen just once; the ten biggest clones take up 8% to 10%. With 7 bases removed from V and 0 bases from J, the gap between germline ends came to 9 bases. There are 13 residues in the CDR3. Germline values: CDR1 MNHEY, CDR2 SVGAGI. This clone was detected a few times.

The clonotype comes from a woman at least 80 years old with COVID-19, enrolled during active disease. The chain links TRBV6-5 to TRBJ1-1; the D is unclear. The specimen sequenced was peripheral blood. The CDR3 loop is CASTRVMNTEAFF. In nucleotides, the CDR3 is TGTGCCAGCACGCGAGTTATGAACACTGAAGCTTTCTTT.